This TCR beta chain stems from a study of blood T cell repertoires in COVID-19. Overall study context: Material from acute and convalescent COVID-19 was sourced from the United States, Italy and Spain. T cells, B-cell-depleted T cells, or PBMCs supplied cDNA or gDNA.

Methods used by the authors: It was from reference gene primer amplification that nucleated cell counts were estimated. Only in-frame clones appear in the TCRdb table, and some are missing; sequencing was by immunoSEQ multiplex PCR. V, J and clone size are taken as reported in that table, and D and trimming were inferred from the DNA itself. Found here are approximately 300,000 clones, 70% to 90% of them singletons; the top ten hold 6% to 8%. Sequencing was done on a sample of peripheral blood. This sequence originates from a woman aged 45 to 65 with COVID-19, enrolled during active disease.

CDR3 amino acids: CASSPNGRQETQYF. CDR3 bases: TGTGCCAGCAGCCCGAATGGCCGACAAGAGACCCAGTACTTC. This chain connects TRBV3-1 (or the pseudogene TRBV3-2) to TRBJ2-5, with D unclear. Germline V lookup: CDR1 LGHDT, CDR2 YNNKEL (reference sequence). With 4 bases removed from V and 2 bases from J, the gap between germline ends came to 11 bases. The CDR3 runs 14 residues.